This T cell receptor beta chain was captured in a study of CD4 T cell repertoires in COVID-19. The memory T cells were sequenced right after ex vivo isolation, without culture. The study's findings and limits: Suggested intraclonal diversification: top SARS-CoV-2-reactive clonotypes appeared in two or three memory subsets.

The assay was immunoSEQ multiplex PCR, and TCRdb's table has in-frame clones only and misses some. In the table there are about 24,000 clones, roughly 92% of which are singletons. Germline V gene data show CDR1 as SGHVS and CDR2 as FQNEAQ. Trimming shortened V by 6 bases and J by 3 bases, and 18 bases separated the two germline ends. The CDR3 extends over 15 amino acids. In the case of this clone: Its specificity is not known.

This chain uses TRBV7-8 with TRBJ2-7; maybe TRBD2 (7 bases). The material sequenced was circulating follicular helper CD4+ T cells (cTfh) from blood, taken before the COVID-19 pandemic. This receptor was taken from a human donor who had COVID-19. This CDR3 is CASSLSGGQVYEQYF. CDR3 bases: TGTGCCAGCAGTCTATCCGGGGGGCAAGTCTACGAGCAGTACTTC.